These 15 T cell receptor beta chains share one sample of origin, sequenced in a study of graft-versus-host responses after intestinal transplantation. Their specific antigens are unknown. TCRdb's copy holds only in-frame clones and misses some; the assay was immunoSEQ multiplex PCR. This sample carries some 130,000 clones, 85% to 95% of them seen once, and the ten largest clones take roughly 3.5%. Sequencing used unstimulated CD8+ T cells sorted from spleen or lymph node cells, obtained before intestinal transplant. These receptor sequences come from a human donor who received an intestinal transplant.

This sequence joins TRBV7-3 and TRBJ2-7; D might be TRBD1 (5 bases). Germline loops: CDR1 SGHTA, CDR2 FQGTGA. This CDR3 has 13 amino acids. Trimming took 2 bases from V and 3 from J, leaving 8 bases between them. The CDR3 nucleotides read TGTGCCAGCAGCTTAGACAGCTTCTACGAGCAGTACTTC. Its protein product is CASSLDSFYEQYF.

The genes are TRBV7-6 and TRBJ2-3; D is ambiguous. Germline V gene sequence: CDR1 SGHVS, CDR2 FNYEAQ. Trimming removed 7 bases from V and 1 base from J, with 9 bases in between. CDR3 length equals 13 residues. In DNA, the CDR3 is TGTGCCAGCACTGAACTGGGCACAGATACGCAGTATTTT. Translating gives CASTELGTDTQYF.

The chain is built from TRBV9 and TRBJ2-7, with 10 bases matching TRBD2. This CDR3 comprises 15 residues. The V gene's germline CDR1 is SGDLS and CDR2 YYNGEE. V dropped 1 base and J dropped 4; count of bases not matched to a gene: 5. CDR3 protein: CASSVSAGGIYEQYF. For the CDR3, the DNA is TGTGCCAGCAGCGTATCAGCGGGAGGGATTTACGAGCAGTACTTC.

The CDR3 region has the DNA TGTGCCAGCAGTTTCCCTGACAGGGGGAATGAGCAGTTCTTC. Amino acids: CASSFPDRGNEQFF. This sequence joins TRBV28 and TRBJ2-1; 9 nucleotides align to TRBD1. Trimming cost V 3 bases and J 7 bases; bases outside gene matches: 4. Germline V gives CDR1 MDHEN, CDR2 SYDVKM. There are 14 residues in the CDR3.

The CDR3 coding sequence is TGTGCCAGCAGCTTGGTGGGGTTTCGGAGCGGTAAAGAGACCCAGTACTTC. It yields the protein CASSLVGFRSGKETQYF. The V call is TRBV5-5, the J call TRBJ2-5, with D maybe TRBD2 (5 bases). Germline CDR1 SGHKS, CDR2 YYEKEE (reference sequence). The CDR3 covers 17 residues. Deletions cut 0 bases from V and 3 bases from J, with 18 bases between.

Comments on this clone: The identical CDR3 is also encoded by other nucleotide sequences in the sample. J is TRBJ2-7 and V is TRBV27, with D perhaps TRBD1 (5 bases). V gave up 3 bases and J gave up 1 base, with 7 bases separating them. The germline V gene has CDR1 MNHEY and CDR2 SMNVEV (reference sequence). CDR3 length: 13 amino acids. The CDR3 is CASSFRGSYEQYF. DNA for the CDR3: TGTGCCAGCAGTTTTAGGGGATCCTACGAGCAGTACTTC.

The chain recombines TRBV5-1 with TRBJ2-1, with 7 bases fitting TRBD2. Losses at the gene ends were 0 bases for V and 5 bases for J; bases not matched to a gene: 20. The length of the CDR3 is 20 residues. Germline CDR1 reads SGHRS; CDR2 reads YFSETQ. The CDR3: CASSLGLRTSFGRPDNEQFF. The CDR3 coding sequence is TGCGCCAGCAGCTTGGGACTCAGGACTAGTTTTGGCAGACCCGACAATGAGCAGTTCTTC.

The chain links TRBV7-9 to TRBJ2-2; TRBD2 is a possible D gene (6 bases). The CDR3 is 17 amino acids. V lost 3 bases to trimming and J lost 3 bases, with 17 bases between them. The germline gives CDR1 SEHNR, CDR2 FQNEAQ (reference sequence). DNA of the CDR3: TGTGCCAGCAGCTTTTTTCTTAGCGGAGGGTACACCGGGGAGCTGTTTTTT. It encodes CASSFFLSGGYTGELFF.

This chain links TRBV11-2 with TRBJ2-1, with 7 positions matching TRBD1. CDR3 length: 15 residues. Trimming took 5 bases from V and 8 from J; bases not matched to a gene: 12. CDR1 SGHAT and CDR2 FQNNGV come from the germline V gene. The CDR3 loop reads CASSRGQTPTYEQFF. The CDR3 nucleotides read TGTGCCAGCAGCCGGGGACAGACCCCTACATATGAGCAGTTCTTC.

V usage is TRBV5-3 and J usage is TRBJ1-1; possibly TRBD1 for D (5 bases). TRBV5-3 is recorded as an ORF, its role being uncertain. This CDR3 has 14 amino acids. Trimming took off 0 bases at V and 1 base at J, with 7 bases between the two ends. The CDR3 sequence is CARSLVRENTEAFF. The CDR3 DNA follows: TGTGCCAGAAGCTTGGTCAGGGAGAACACTGAAGCTTTCTTT.

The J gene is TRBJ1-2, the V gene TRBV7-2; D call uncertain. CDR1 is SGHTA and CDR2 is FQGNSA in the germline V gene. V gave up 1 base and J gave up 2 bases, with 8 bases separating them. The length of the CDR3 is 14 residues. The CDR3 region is CASSLETENYGYTF. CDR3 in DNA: TGTGCCAGCAGCTTAGAGACGGAAAACTATGGCTACACCTTC. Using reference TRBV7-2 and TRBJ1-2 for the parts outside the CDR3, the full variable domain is GAGVSQSPSNKVTEKGKDVELRCDPISGHTALYWYRQSLGQGLEFLIYFQGNSAPDKSGLPSDRFSAERTGGSVSTLTIQRTQQEDSAVYLCASSLETENYGYTFGSGTRLTVV.

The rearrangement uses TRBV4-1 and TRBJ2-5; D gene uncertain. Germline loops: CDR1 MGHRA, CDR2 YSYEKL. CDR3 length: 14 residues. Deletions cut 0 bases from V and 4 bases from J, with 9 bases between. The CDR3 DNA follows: TGCGCCAGCAGCCAAGAATTGGTGGGAGAGACCCAGTACTTC. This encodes CASSQELVGETQYF.

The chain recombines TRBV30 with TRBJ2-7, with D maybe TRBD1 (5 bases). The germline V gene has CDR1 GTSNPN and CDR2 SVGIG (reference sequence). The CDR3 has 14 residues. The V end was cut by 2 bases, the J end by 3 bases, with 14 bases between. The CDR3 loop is CAWSSADILYEQYF. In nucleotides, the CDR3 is TGTGCCTGGAGTTCGGCGGACATCCTCTACGAGCAGTACTTC. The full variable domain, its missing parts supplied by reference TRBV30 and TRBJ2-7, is SQTIHQWPATLVQPVGSPLSLECTVEGTSNPNLYWYRQAAGRGLQLLFYSVGIGQISSEVPQNLSASRPQDRQFILSSKKLLLSDSGFYLCAWSSADILYEQYFGPGTRLTVT.

CDR3 protein: CASGGAGSGRAEEQYF. In DNA, the CDR3 is TGTGCCAGTGGGGGGGCTGGCAGCGGGAGGGCCGAGGAGCAGTACTTC. This chain connects TRBV11-2 to TRBJ2-7; 10 bases map to TRBD2. Germline lookup yields CDR1 SGHAT and CDR2 FQNNGV. With V trimmed by 9 bases and J by 7 bases, 18 bases remained unmatched. The CDR3 sequence is 16 residues long.

The CDR3 bases are TGTGCCAGCAGCTTCCCGGGACAGGGCTCCTACGAGCAGTACTTC. It specifies CASSFPGQGSYEQYF. V and J are TRBV5-6 and TRBJ2-7; TRBD1 matches 9 bases. The CDR3 covers 15 residues. Germline assignment: CDR1 SGHDT and CDR2 YYEEEE. Unmatched junction bases numbered 3, after V lost 2 bases and J lost 0 bases.